The 20 T cell receptor beta chains below all came from one sample that was sequenced in a study of CD8 T cells in ankylosing spondylitis. TCRdb ran MiXCR on the 5' RACE reads and lists one entry per CDR3 protein. The sample holds approximately 210,000 distinct CDR3 sequences, roughly 13% seen once. The specimen was blood, either unsorted or a sorted T cell fraction (not recorded which). Every receptor here comes from a male donor with ankylosing spondylitis or in good health (not recorded which).

The CDR3: CASSQYVDSRPYEQYF. The CDR3 nucleotides read TGTGCCAGCAGCCAATACGTGGACTCTCGCCCCTACGAGCAGTACTTC. V usage is TRBV3-1 and J usage is TRBJ2-7, with D possibly being TRBD2 (5 bases). The germline CDR1 and CDR2 sequences are LGHDT and YNNKEL (reference sequence). Trimming stripped 2 bases from V and 2 bases from J, with 16 bases between. CDR3 length: 16 amino acids.

This clonotype was counted many times. The V call is TRBV5-1, the J call TRBJ2-7; 9 bases align to TRBD1. The CDR3 runs 14 residues. Germline lookup yields CDR1 SGHRS and CDR2 YFSETQ. After removal of 4 bases from V and 7 bases from J, the junction contained 9 bases not matched to a gene. CDR3 DNA sequence: TGCGCCAGCAGCCCGGACAGGGGTATGGGGGAGCAGTACTTC. This sequence encodes CASSPDRGMGEQYF.

The chain links TRBV3-1 to TRBJ1-1, with 7 bases that match TRBD1. The CDR3 is made up of 17 amino acids. V dropped 1 base and J dropped 1; count of bases not matched to a gene: 9. Germline assignment: CDR1 LGHDT and CDR2 YNNKEL (reference sequence). CDR3 DNA sequence: TGTGCCAGCAGCCAAGCTGTAGACAGGGTTGGGAACACTGAAGCTTTCTTT. The encoded protein is CASSQAVDRVGNTEAFF.

In this sample, this clonotype turned up a few times. The chain combines TRBV30 with TRBJ1-1; weak D call: TRBD1 (6 bases). The V end was cut by 1 base, the J end by 0 bases, with 12 bases between. The CDR3 has 15 residues. The germline V gene encodes CDR1 GTSNPN and CDR2 SVGIG (reference sequence). The CDR3 loop reads CAWSGGGRMNTEAFF. In nucleotides, the CDR3 is TGTGCCTGGAGTGGGGGGGGCAGAATGAACACTGAAGCTTTCTTT.

This clonotype was seen more than once but under ten times. V is TRBV29-1 and J is TRBJ2-4; the match to TRBD1 covers 8 bases. CDR3 length: 13 amino acids. Per the germline V gene, CDR1 is SQVTM and CDR2 is ANQGSEA. The J segment lost 3 bases and the V segment lost 6 bases, leaving 4 bases of the junction unmatched. CDR3 DNA: TGCAGCGTCCAGGGGGCAGTCAAAAACATTCAGTACTTC. Translated, it gives CSVQGAVKNIQYF.

This chain joins TRBV5-1 and TRBJ1-2; 10 bases are a match to TRBD1. CDR3 length: 15 residues. Germline V gives CDR1 SGHRS, CDR2 YFSETQ. V was pared by 4 bases and J by 8 bases, with 11 bases of the junction left unmatched. The CDR3 here is CASSTRQGASNGYTF. The CDR3 region has the DNA TGCGCCAGCAGCACACGACAGGGGGCATCGAACGGCTACACCTTC.

The V call is TRBV12-3 or TRBV12-4, the J call TRBJ2-7; D gene uncertain. The CDR3 runs to 14 residues. V was clipped by 4 bases and J by 5 bases, with 15 bases between them. Here the CDR3 reads CASSSLGTADEQYF. The CDR3 region has the DNA TGTGCCAGCAGTTCCCTGGGAACCGCTGACGAGCAGTACTTC.

This clonotype has a handful of counts. The V call is TRBV10-2, the J call TRBJ1-4, with D perhaps matching TRBD1 (5 bases). Trimming shortened V by 6 bases and J by 12 bases, and 14 bases separated the two germline ends. Germline lookup yields CDR1 WSHSY and CDR2 SAAADI. The CDR3 is 12 amino acids. In DNA form, the CDR3 reads TGCGCCAGCAGCCACCCCATGGGGGAACTGTTTTTT. Protein product: CASSHPMGELFF.

This clonotype was seen repeatedly, ten times or more. The chain combines TRBV5-1 with TRBJ2-1; TRBD2 aligns across 7 bases. This CDR3 is 17 amino acids long. Germline V gene sequence: CDR1 SGHRS, CDR2 YFSETQ. Germline trimming cut 7 bases from V and 2 bases from J; bases unmatched to any gene: 15. The chain's CDR3 is CASGPYLVAGTYNEQFF. CDR3 nucleotides: TGCGCCAGCGGACCCTACTTAGTAGCGGGTACCTACAATGAGCAGTTCTTC.

The chain carries TRBV30 and TRBJ2-1; 7 bases are shared with TRBD2. Germline CDR1 and CDR2: GTSNPN and SVGIG (reference sequence). This CDR3 has 14 amino acids. V lost 0 bases, J lost 8 bases, and 7 bases stayed unmatched. The CDR3 nucleotides are TGTGCCTGGAGTGTAGGGGCGGGAGTGGATGAGCAGTTCTTC. This gives the protein CAWSVGAGVDEQFF.

This clonotype has just a few counts. This chain connects TRBV30 to TRBJ2-3; 7 nucleotides align to TRBD2. The J segment lost 9 bases and the V segment lost 7 bases, leaving 7 bases of the junction unmatched. The CDR3 totals 11 residues. From germline, CDR1 is GTSNPN and CDR2 SVGIG (reference sequence). CDR3 in DNA: TGTGCCTCGGGAGGACGGAGAACGCAGTATTTT. Protein: CASGGRRTQYF.

This clonotype was seen only a few times. This chain joins TRBV12-3 or TRBV12-4 and TRBJ2-7; D may be TRBD1 (6 bases). This CDR3 has 13 amino acids. Trimming took off 1 base at V and 7 bases at J, with 11 bases between the two ends. The CDR3 DNA reads as TGTGCCAGCAGTTTAGTGGGGGCGGAGGAGCAGTACTTC. Protein: CASSLVGAEEQYF.

The chain is built from TRBV9 and TRBJ2-2; TRBD1 aligns across 8 bases. This CDR3 has 15 residues. From germline, CDR1 is SGDLS and CDR2 YYNGEE. J was trimmed by 7 bases and V by 3 bases; bases with no gene match: 8. Here the CDR3 reads CASSEGDRIFGELFF. The CDR3 nucleotides are TGTGCCAGCAGCGAGGGGGACAGGATATTCGGGGAGCTGTTTTTT.

Ten or more counts support this clonotype. The chain carries TRBV4-1 and TRBJ1-1, with D uncertain. Germline V gene lookup returns CDR1 MGHRA and CDR2 YSYEKL. CDR3 length: 14 amino acids. V gave up 4 bases and J gave up 5 bases, with 14 bases separating them. The CDR3: CASSPVQRRTEAFF. The CDR3 DNA is TGCGCCAGCAGCCCGGTACAACGAAGGACTGAAGCTTTCTTT.

In this sample, this clonotype turned up a few times. This chain uses TRBV20-1 with TRBJ1-5, with 8 bases lining up with TRBD1. There are 13 residues in the CDR3. Trimming cost V 3 bases and J 2 bases; bases outside gene matches: 0. Germline V gene lookup returns CDR1 DFQATT and CDR2 SNEGSKA (reference sequence). The CDR3 here is CSARDRGNQPQHF. The CDR3 DNA reads TGCAGTGCTAGGGACAGGGGCAATCAGCCCCAGCATTTT.

Only a few counts were recorded for this clonotype. The V call is TRBV11-2, the J call TRBJ2-1; 9 positions agree with TRBD2. Per the germline V gene, CDR1 is SGHAT and CDR2 is FQNNGV. CDR3 length equals 16 residues. Trimming cost V 6 bases and J 7 bases; bases outside gene matches: 13. CDR3 nucleotide sequence: TGTGCCAGCAGACTTCTGGGCGGGGGGGCCGAGAATGAGCAGTTCTTC. This gives the protein CASRLLGGGAENEQFF.

The chain is built from TRBV27 and TRBJ2-7, with 7 bases fitting TRBD1. Germline values: CDR1 MNHEY, CDR2 SMNVEV (reference sequence). The V segment lost 8 bases and the J segment 5 bases; nucleotides outside the gene matches: 3. The CDR3 loop spans 11 amino acids. DNA for the CDR3: TGTGCCAGCGCAGGGGGACACGAGCAGTACTTC. Amino acids: CASAGGHEQYF.

This chain links TRBV11-2 with TRBJ2-1, with 7 bases that match TRBD2. CDR1 and CDR2 from the germline V gene are SGHAT and FQNNGV. Trimming at V came to 5 bases and at J to 3 bases, leaving 7 bases not matched to a gene. The CDR3 has 15 amino acids. The CDR3 sequence is CASSPGLDLYNEQFF. The CDR3 bases are TGTGCCAGCAGCCCCGGACTAGATCTCTACAATGAGCAGTTCTTC.

At least ten counts were recorded for this clonotype. The rearrangement links TRBV5-1 to TRBJ1-6, with D perhaps TRBD1 (6 bases). The V end lost 4 bases, the J end lost 3 bases, and 11 bases lay between the germline ends. CDR1 SGHRS and CDR2 YFSETQ come from the germline V gene. The CDR3 has 15 residues. CDR3 sequence: CASSPGTIYNSPLHF. Written as DNA, the CDR3 is TGCGCCAGCAGCCCCGGGACAATCTATAATTCACCCCTCCACTTT. The whole variable domain, filled in from reference TRBV5-1 and TRBJ1-6, reads KAGVTQTPRYLIKTRGQQVTLSCSPISGHRSVSWYQQTPGQGLQFLFEYFSETQRNKGNFPGRFSGRQFSNSRSEMNVSTLELGDSALYLCASSPGTIYNSPLHFGNGTRLTVT.

The chain employs TRBV6-5 and TRBJ2-3; 12 positions match TRBD2. Germline V gives CDR1 MNHEY, CDR2 SVGAGI. V dropped 2 bases and J dropped 5; count of bases not matched to a gene: 8. The CDR3 runs to 17 residues. The CDR3: CASSYLGLAGGQDTQYF. CDR3 nucleotides: TGTGCCAGCAGTTACCTGGGGCTAGCGGGGGGGCAAGATACGCAGTATTTT.